This T cell receptor (beta chain) was found in a study of blood T cell repertoires in COVID-19. Germline V gives CDR1 WNHNN, CDR2 SYGVQD (reference sequence). V lost 3 bases to trimming and J lost 5 bases; unmatched junction nucleotides: 13. This CDR3 region has 17 residues. During active infection, Seattle patients enrolled and were then monitored through disease. Produced via immunoSEQ multiplex PCR; TCRdb's table is partial and in-frame only. The sample has 200,000 to 250,000 clones, 80% to 95% seen once; the top ten hold roughly 0.8%. Sequenced input: peripheral blood. The rearrangement joins TRBV10-1 to TRBJ2-5; 9 bases align to TRBD2. The clonotype comes from a man aged 25-45 years with COVID-19, enrolled during active disease. CDR3 amino acids: CASSDGIAGAQRETQYF. In nucleotides, the CDR3 is TGCGCCAGCAGTGACGGGATAGCGGGGGCGCAAAGGGAGACCCAGTACTTC.